A few counts support the clone carrying this T cell receptor (beta chain). Its antigen is currently unknown. This sample is part of a study of T cell responses to AZD1222 COVID-19 vaccine. Trimming left V 0 bases short and J 0 bases short, with 4 bases between. The germline V gene encodes CDR1 SGHKS and CDR2 YYEKEE (reference sequence). The CDR3 length is 14 residues. Study observations and caveats: Females made up more of the donors, who were largely white British, and clonal diversity may have come out too low. Spike regions recognized by vaccine-associated CD4 TCRs spanned the protein, led by 160-218 and 743-854.

Measured with immunoSEQ multiplex PCR; TCRdb has only the in-frame clones, and not every one. The repertoire holds 90,000 to 150,000 clones, with 90% as singletons. The chain joins TRBV5-5 to TRBJ2-4; D is uncertain. The receptor's source is an adult who received the MenACWY meningococcal vaccine as a control. The sample in question was peripheral blood, obtained 28 days after the second dose of the MenACWY control vaccine. The CDR3 region is CASSLGEAKNIQYF. The CDR3 DNA reads TGTGCCAGCAGCTTGGGGGAAGCCAAAAACATTCAGTACTTC.